Listed below are T cell receptor beta chains from one sample, sequenced in a study of T cells in Graves' hyperthyroidism and ophthalmopathy. TCRdb re-derived calls from the multiplex PCR reads in MiXCR, one entry per CDR3 protein. The top ten hold 2.5% to 4% of the sample, which has about 600,000 distinct CDR3 sequences, 15% to 20% seen once. The sequencing input was blood. Receptors originate from a woman aged 40 to 55 with Graves' ophthalmopathy. CDR3s include the opening cysteine and the closing phenylalanine or tryptophan. A D gene is named only where the DNA matches it firmly. Clone size is not always given. Where it is, it says once, few, many or a class for expanded clones.

d_gene	abundance	j_gene	v_gene	CDR3nt	CDR3aa
-	many	TRBJ2-3	TRBV11-2	TGTGCCAGCAGCTCATACCCCGGACTCTCCTATGCAGATACGCAGTATTTT	CASSSYPGLSYADTQYF
-	-	TRBJ2-5	TRBV7-9	TGTGCCAGCAGCGCCCGCCCGACGGGTGCTGGTGGGACCCAGTACTTC	CASSARPTGAGGTQYF
-	many	TRBJ1-1	TRBV5-1	TGCGCCAGCAGCCGGGATACTGCGGGGGGCGTAACTGAAGCTTTCTTT	CASSRDTAGGVTEAFF
TRBD2	few	TRBJ2-1	TRBV11-2	TGTGCCAGCAGCGCCGCCAGCGGGAGTATCATCACCTACAATGAGCAGTTCTTC	CASSAASGSIITYNEQFF
TRBD2	many	TRBJ2-5	TRBV6-1	TGTGCCAGCAGTTACACTAGCGGGAAGGAGACCCAGTACTTC	CASSYTSGKETQYF
-	once	TRBJ1-2	TRBV2	TGTGCCAGCAGTGAATGGAACGACTATGGCTACACCTTC	CASSEWNDYGYTF
TRBD2	-	TRBJ2-2	TRBV29-1	TGCAGCGTGGGAGGGCCGACCGGGGAGCTGTTTTTT	CSVGGPTGELFF
-	many	TRBJ1-1	TRBV20-1	TGCAGTGCTAGTCTGGGGGGGGTGAGCACTGAAGCTTTCTTT	CSASLGGVSTEAFF
TRBD2	few	TRBJ2-3	TRBV20-1	TGCAGTGCCAAGAGTCCTAGCGGGATAGATACGCAGTATTTT	CSAKSPSGIDTQYF
TRBD1	many	TRBJ1-5	TRBV6-1	TGTGCCAGCAGAGGACAGGGAGGGCCGGGTCAGCCCCAGCATTTT	CASRGQGGPGQPQHF
TRBD1	-	TRBJ1-1	TRBV2	TGTGCCAGCAGTGGTTGGGGGGGACAGGGCGCGCCAAACACTGAAGCTTTCTTT	CASSGWGGQGAPNTEAFF
TRBD2	-	TRBJ2-3	TRBV9	TGTGCCAGCGGGGGACTAGCGGGGGGGCCAGGGAATACGCAGTATTTT	CASGGLAGGPGNTQYF
TRBD1	many	TRBJ2-1	TRBV18	TGTGCCAGCTCACTCTGGACAGGCAATGTAGACAATGAGCAGTTCTTC	CASSLWTGNVDNEQFF
TRBD1	many	TRBJ2-7	TRBV20-1	TGCAGTGCTAGAGTGACAGGGGGCGTCGGCGAGCAGTACTTC	CSARVTGGVGEQYF
TRBD1	-	TRBJ2-1	TRBV2	TGTGCCAGCAGGATGGACAGGGGTCTTCTTATGGGTGAGCAGTTCTTC	CASRMDRGLLMGEQFF
-	-	TRBJ1-2	TRBV7-9	TGTGCCAGCAGCCTCCGGACGACAGATGGCTACACCTTC	CASSLRTTDGYTF
-	many	TRBJ2-1	TRBV2	TGTGCCAGCGGATTCTATAGCGGTCTGTCCTACAATGAGCAGTTCTTC	CASGFYSGLSYNEQFF
TRBD2	-	TRBJ2-5	TRBV5-1	TGCGCCAGCAGCCAGACTAGCATGGAGACCCAGTACTTC	CASSQTSMETQYF
-	many	TRBJ1-6	TRBV3-1	TGTGCCAGCAGCCAAGGGGGGCTCTCACCCCTCCACTTT	CASSQGGLSPLHF
-	few	TRBJ1-1	TRBV20-1	TGCAGTGCTAGAGTTACACACTGGAACACTGAAGCTTTCTTT	CSARVTHWNTEAFF
TRBD2	-	TRBJ2-2	TRBV28	TGTGCCAGTAGCGCGGGGGGGGCCGACGGGGGGCTGTTTTTT	CASSAGGADGGLFF
TRBD2	-	TRBJ2-7	TRBV20-1	TGCAGTGCTCCGGGACTAGCGGGAGTTGAGCAGTACTTC	CSAPGLAGVEQYF
-	few	TRBJ1-4	TRBV7-9	TGTGCCACCCGGGACGCAAATGAAAAACTGTTTTTT	CATRDANEKLFF
TRBD2	many	TRBJ2-2	TRBV30	TGTGCCTGGACCAGCGGGAGACCGAACACCGGGGAGCTGTTTTTT	CAWTSGRPNTGELFF
-	many	TRBJ1-2	TRBV11-2	TGTGCCAGCAGCTTAAACACGGCAGCTAACTATGGCTACACCTTC	CASSLNTAANYGYTF
-	few	TRBJ2-3	TRBV5-6	TGTGCCAGCAGGGCCCGTACAGATACGCAGTATTTT	CASRARTDTQYF
-	many	TRBJ2-1	TRBV2	TGTGCCAGCATAGGGACCGGTGGTGAGCAGTTCTTC	CASIGTGGEQFF
-	few	TRBJ1-5	TRBV6-1	TGTGCCAGCAGTGAACGGGGAAGTGGGGTATCGCCCCAGCATTTT	CASSERGSGVSPQHF
TRBD2	-	TRBJ2-7	TRBV29-1	TGCAGCCCCCGCGGGCGGGAGGTTAGCAATGAGCAGTACTTC	CSPRGREVSNEQYF
-	-	TRBJ2-3	TRBV19	TGTGCCAGTAGTACCGGGCCTCGCACAGATACGCAGTATTTT	CASSTGPRTDTQYF
-	many	TRBJ1-1	TRBV7-3	TGTGCCAGCAGCTTCGGACAGCCGAACACTGAAGCTTTCTTT	CASSFGQPNTEAFF
TRBD1	many	TRBJ1-1	TRBV29-1	TGCAGCGGGGACAGGGGTGAAGCTTTCTTT	CSGDRGEAFF
TRBD2	many	TRBJ2-1	TRBV5-1	TGCGCCAGCAGCTTGGTAGCGGGAAGTAGTGGTGAGCAGTTCTTC	CASSLVAGSSGEQFF
TRBD2	many	TRBJ2-1	TRBV28	TGTGCCAGCAGTTCCCGAAGCGGGAGTGTGTACAATGAGCAGTTCTTC	CASSSRSGSVYNEQFF
TRBD1	few	TRBJ1-4	TRBV29-1	TGCAGCGTTGGGGTCGACAGGGGTAATGAAAAACTGTTTTTT	CSVGVDRGNEKLFF
TRBD2	few	TRBJ2-3	TRBV5-1	TGCGCCAGCAGCTTACAAGCGGGGGGGCCTGTTACGCAGTATTTT	CASSLQAGGPVTQYF
TRBD2	-	TRBJ2-1	TRBV7-9	TGTGCCAGCAGCTTAAACCTAGCGGCTTCCTACAATGAGCAGTTCTTC	CASSLNLAASYNEQFF
TRBD1	-	TRBJ2-3	TRBV24-1	TGTGCCACCAGTGATAGGACAGGGGGCGCAGATACGCAGTATTTT	CATSDRTGGADTQYF
-	many	TRBJ1-5	TRBV28	TGTGCCAGCAGTTTTTACCCAGGATTAATGAATCAGCCCCAGCATTTT	CASSFYPGLMNQPQHF
-	many	TRBJ2-1	TRBV12-3/TRBV12-4	TGTGCCAGCAGTTTCGGCCAGCCTAACAATGAGCAGTTCTTC	CASSFGQPNNEQFF
TRBD2	-	TRBJ2-5	TRBV19	TGTGCCACGAGGACTAGCGGGGGGGCGGGAGAGACCCAGTACTTC	CATRTSGGAGETQYF
-	many	TRBJ2-7	TRBV20-1	TGCAGTGCTAGCTTCCCCAGGGATTCCTACGAGCAGTACTTC	CSASFPRDSYEQYF
TRBD2	few	TRBJ2-1	TRBV29-1	TGCAGCTACGGGGGGGTTAGGGATGAGCAGTTCTTC	CSYGGVRDEQFF
-	-	TRBJ2-3	TRBV11-1	TGTGCCAGCAGCTTAAACCGAGGGGGAGCGCAGTATTTT	CASSLNRGGAQYF
TRBD2	-	TRBJ2-1	TRBV20-1	TGCAGCGCTAGAGGCGGGGGGGGGAAGTCCTACAATGAGCAGTTCTTC	CSARGGGGKSYNEQFF
-	many	TRBJ1-1	TRBV12-5	TGTGCTAGTGGTGGCTGGGGAAGGAACACTGAAGCTTTCTTT	CASGGWGRNTEAFF
-	many	TRBJ2-3	TRBV9	TGTGCCAGCAGCGTAGGTGACACAGATACGCAGTATTTT	CASSVGDTDTQYF
-	-	TRBJ1-1	TRBV19	TGTGCCAGTAGTATAGTCCCGCAGGGCGGAAAGACTGAAGCTTTCTTT	CASSIVPQGGKTEAFF
TRBD2	-	TRBJ2-3	TRBV27	TGTGCCAGCAGTCGGGGGGGTGGAGATACGCAGTATTTT	CASSRGGGDTQYF
TRBD2	many	TRBJ2-1	TRBV20-1	TGCAGTGCAAGTCCTAGCGGGGGGGTCGTTGAGCAGTTCTTC	CSASPSGGVVEQFF